These 8 T cell receptor beta chains came from one sample sequenced in a study of cytomegalovirus exposure and HLA in healthy donors. The study ran its PCR with 60 Vbeta and 13 Jbeta primers. The repertoire was sequenced with immunoSEQ multiplex PCR; TCRdb's copy has only in-frame clones and lacks some. This sample has 150,000 to 190,000 clones, with 82% found just once. Sequencing was carried out using PBMCs. These receptors were obtained from a woman aged 50 to 60 in good health and CMV-seropositive.

This sequence joins TRBV29-1 and TRBJ2-1; weak D call: TRBD2 (6 bases). The V gene lost 8 bases and the J gene lost 5 bases, with 16 bases spanning the gap. The CDR3 has 13 residues. The germline CDR1 and CDR2 sequences are SQVTM and ANQGSEA. The CDR3 spells CSSTGGTDNEQFF. The CDR3 DNA sequence: TGCAGCTCTACGGGCGGGACCGACAATGAGCAGTTCTTC.

This chain uses TRBV6-1 with TRBJ2-3; a weak D match, TRBD1 (6 bases). CDR3 length: 15 residues. Germline V lookup: CDR1 MNHNS, CDR2 SASEGT. V gave up 6 bases and J gave up 4 bases, with 17 bases separating them. DNA of the CDR3: TGTGCCAGCAGCCTTGCCACCCCAGGGGCAGATACGCAGTATTTT. Translated: CASSLATPGADTQYF.

The rearrangement links TRBV9 to TRBJ2-3, with unresolved D. CDR1 is SGDLS, CDR2 YYNGEE, per germline. CDR3 length equals 14 residues. The ends were cut back, 2 bases at V and 5 bases at J, with 12 bases in the middle. CDR3 sequence reads: CASSVLVSQDTQYF. Here the CDR3 DNA reads TGTGCCAGCAGCGTGTTAGTTTCCCAAGATACGCAGTATTTT.

This clone was seen a handful of times. The chain is built from TRBV2 and TRBJ2-7, with 7 nucleotides matching TRBD2. Germline V gene lookup returns CDR1 SNHLY and CDR2 FYNNEI. The trim removed 10 bases at V and 2 bases at J, leaving 8 bases unmatched. The CDR3 consists of 13 residues. The CDR3 DNA reads as TGTGCCACAGGGAGGGAGACCCCCTACGAGCAGTACTTC. Its translation: CATGRETPYEQYF.

The rearrangement uses TRBV5-1 and TRBJ1-6; tentatively, D is TRBD1 (6 bases). Germline V gives CDR1 SGHRS, CDR2 YFSETQ. The CDR3 covers 18 residues. The V end was cut by 4 bases, the J end by 3 bases, with 20 bases between. CDR3 DNA sequence: TGCGCCAGCAGCCCAACACTCAGGGGATCGGGCTATAATTCACCCCTCCACTTT. The encoded protein is CASSPTLRGSGYNSPLHF.

The V call is TRBV4-3, the J call TRBJ2-5; 7 bases are a match to TRBD1. The end of the DNA is better explained by TRBJ2-7, so the J call may be wrong. Germline V gene data show CDR1 as LGHNA and CDR2 as YSLEER. CDR3 size: 16 residues. The CDR3 DNA reads TGCGCCAGCAGCCAAGATTGGAACAGGGGTGCCTACGAGCAGTACTTC. Its protein product is CASSQDWNRGAYEQYF.

The chain is built from TRBV5-6 and TRBJ2-3, with 8 bases fitting TRBD2. V shed 4 bases, J shed 5 bases, and the junction held 21 bases outside the gene matches. Germline assignment: CDR1 SGHDT and CDR2 YYEEEE. The CDR3 covers 19 residues. CDR3 sequence: CASSPPVWAGGNRLDTQYF. CDR3 bases: TGTGCCAGCAGCCCCCCGGTATGGGCGGGGGGCAATCGTCTAGATACGCAGTATTTT.

The V gene is TRBV10-3, the J gene TRBJ1-2; weak D call: TRBD1 (6 bases). The V gene lost 4 bases and the J gene lost 8 bases, with 17 bases spanning the gap. This CDR3 has 14 residues. Germline V gene sequence: CDR1 ENHRY, CDR2 SYGVKD. The CDR3: CAISGTDRLGGYTF. In nucleotides, the CDR3 is TGTGCCATCAGTGGGACCGACAGGCTGGGCGGCTACACCTTC.